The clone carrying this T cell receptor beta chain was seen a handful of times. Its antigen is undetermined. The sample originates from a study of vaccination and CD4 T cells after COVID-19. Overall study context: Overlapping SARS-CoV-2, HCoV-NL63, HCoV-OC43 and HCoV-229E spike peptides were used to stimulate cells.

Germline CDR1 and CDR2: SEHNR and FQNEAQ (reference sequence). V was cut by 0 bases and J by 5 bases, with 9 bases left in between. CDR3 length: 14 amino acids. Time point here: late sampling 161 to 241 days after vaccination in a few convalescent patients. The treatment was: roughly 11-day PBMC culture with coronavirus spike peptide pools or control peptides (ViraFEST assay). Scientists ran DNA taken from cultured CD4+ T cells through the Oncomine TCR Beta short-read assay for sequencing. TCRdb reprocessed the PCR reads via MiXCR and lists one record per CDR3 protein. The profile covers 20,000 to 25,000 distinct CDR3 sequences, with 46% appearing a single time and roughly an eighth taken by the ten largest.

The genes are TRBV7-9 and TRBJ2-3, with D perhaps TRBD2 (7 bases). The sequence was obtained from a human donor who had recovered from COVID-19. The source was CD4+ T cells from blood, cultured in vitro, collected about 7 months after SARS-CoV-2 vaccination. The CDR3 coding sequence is TGTGCCAGCAGCTTAGCGGGGGGGCAAGATACGCAGTATTTT. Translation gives CASSLAGGQDTQYF.